This T cell receptor beta chain stems from a study of Graves' ophthalmopathy and Graves' hyperthyroidism. The sequenced template was RNA, covering the TCR beta CDR3 region. An opening RT-PCR round employed HTBI primers and preceded a second-round multiplex PCR. TCRdb re-called the multiplex PCR reads through MiXCR, storing one row per CDR3 protein. The data show 200,000 to 250,000 distinct CDR3 sequences, 20% to 25% seen once. This clonotype came up many times. Uncontrolled infections, pregnancy, lactation or other autoimmune diseases led to patient exclusion. Clinical symptoms and serum thyroxine were used for diagnosis; TRAb, thyroid ultrasound and orbital computed tomography were also relied on. The receptor's source is a woman aged 50 to 60 with Graves' ophthalmopathy. The material sequenced was peripheral blood.

The CDR3 sequence is CASSQLTGGNQPQHF. In DNA form, the CDR3 reads TGCGCCAGCAGCCAACTGACAGGGGGCAATCAGCCCCAGCATTTT. V usage is TRBV4-1 and J usage is TRBJ1-5, with 8 bases aligning to TRBD1. Per the germline V gene, CDR1 is MGHRA and CDR2 is YSYEKL. This CDR3 is built from 15 residues. V was pared by 2 bases and J by 2 bases, with 2 bases of the junction left unmatched.